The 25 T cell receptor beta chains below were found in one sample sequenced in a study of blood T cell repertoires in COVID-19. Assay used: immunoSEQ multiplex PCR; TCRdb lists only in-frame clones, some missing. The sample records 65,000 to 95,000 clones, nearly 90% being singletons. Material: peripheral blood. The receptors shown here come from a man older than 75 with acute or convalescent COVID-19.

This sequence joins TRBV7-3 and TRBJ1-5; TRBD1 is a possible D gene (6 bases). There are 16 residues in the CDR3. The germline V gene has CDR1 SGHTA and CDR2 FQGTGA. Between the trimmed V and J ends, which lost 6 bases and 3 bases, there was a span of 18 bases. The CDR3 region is CASSFMYRDNNQPQHF. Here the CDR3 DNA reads TGTGCCAGCAGTTTTATGTACAGGGACAACAATCAGCCCCAGCATTTT.

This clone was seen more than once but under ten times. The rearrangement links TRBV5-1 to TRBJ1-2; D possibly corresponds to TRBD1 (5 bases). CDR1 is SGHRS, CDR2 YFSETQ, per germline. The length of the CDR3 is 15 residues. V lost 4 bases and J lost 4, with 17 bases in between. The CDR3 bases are TGCGCCAGCAGCCTGACGCAGGGTACACCCTATGGCTACACCTTC. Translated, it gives CASSLTQGTPYGYTF.

Here the CDR3 DNA reads TGCGCCAGCAGCTTGTGGGTAGGGAGGGACACTGAAGCTTTCTTT. Translated: CASSLWVGRDTEAFF. The V gene is TRBV5-1, the J gene TRBJ1-1; no firm D call. V was trimmed by 1 base and J by 3 bases, leaving 13 bases between them. CDR3 size: 15 residues. Looked up from germline, CDR1 is SGHRS and CDR2 is YFSETQ.

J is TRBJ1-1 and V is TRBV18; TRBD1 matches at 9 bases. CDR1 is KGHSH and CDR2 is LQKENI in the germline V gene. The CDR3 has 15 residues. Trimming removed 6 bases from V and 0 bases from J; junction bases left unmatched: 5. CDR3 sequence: CASSRDRAMNTEAFF. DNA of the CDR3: TGTGCCAGCTCCCGGGACAGGGCGATGAACACTGAAGCTTTCTTT.

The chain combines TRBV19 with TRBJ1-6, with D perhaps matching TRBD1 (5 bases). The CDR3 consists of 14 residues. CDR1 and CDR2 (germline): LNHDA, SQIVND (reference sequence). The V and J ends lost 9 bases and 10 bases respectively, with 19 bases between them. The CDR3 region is CASRDQGGGSPLHF. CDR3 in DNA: TGTGCCAGCCGGGACCAGGGAGGCGGGTCACCCCTCCACTTT.

The CDR3, as DNA: TGCGCCAGCAGCCCTTCTGGGACTAGCGGGAGGCCCCCCGATACGCAGTATTTT. Its protein is CASSPSGTSGRPPDTQYF. The J gene is TRBJ2-3, the V gene TRBV5-1; 15 positions agree with TRBD2. The germline V gene encodes CDR1 SGHRS and CDR2 YFSETQ. Losses at the gene ends were 4 bases for V and 6 bases for J; bases not matched to a gene: 12. The CDR3 is made up of 18 amino acids.

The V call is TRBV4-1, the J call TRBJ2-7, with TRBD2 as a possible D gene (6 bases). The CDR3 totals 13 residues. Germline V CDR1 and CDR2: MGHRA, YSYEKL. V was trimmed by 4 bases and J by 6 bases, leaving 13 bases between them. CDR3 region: CASSREAPSEQYF. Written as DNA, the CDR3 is TGCGCCAGCAGCCGGGAGGCCCCCTCCGAGCAGTACTTC.

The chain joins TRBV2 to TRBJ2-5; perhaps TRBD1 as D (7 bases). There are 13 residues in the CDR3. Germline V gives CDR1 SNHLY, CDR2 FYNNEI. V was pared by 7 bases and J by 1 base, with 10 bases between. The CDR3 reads CASMRDSQETQYF. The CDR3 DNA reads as TGTGCCAGCATGCGGGACAGCCAAGAGACCCAGTACTTC. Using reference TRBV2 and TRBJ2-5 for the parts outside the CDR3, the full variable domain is EPEVTQTPSHQVTQMGQEVILRCVPISNHLYFYWYRQILGQKVEFLVSFYNNEISEKSEIFDDQFSVERPDGSNFTLKIRSTKLEDSAMYFCASMRDSQETQYFGPGTRLLVL.

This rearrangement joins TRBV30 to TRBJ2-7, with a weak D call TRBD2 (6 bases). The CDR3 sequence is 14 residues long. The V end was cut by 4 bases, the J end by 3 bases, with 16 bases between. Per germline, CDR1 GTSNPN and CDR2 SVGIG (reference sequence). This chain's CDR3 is CAWTMGGTGYEQYF. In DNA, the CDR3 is TGTGCCTGGACCATGGGGGGTACCGGCTACGAGCAGTACTTC. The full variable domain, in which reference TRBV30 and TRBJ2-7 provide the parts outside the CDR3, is SQTIHQWPATLVQPVGSPLSLECTVEGTSNPNLYWYRQAAGRGLQLLFYSVGIGQISSEVPQNLSASRPQDRQFILSSKKLLLSDSGFYLCAWTMGGTGYEQYFGPGTRLTVT.

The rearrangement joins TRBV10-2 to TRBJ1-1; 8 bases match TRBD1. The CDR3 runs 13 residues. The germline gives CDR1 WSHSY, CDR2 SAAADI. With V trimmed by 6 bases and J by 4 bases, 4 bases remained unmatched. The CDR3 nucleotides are TGCGCCAGCAGCGAAACAGGGGGCACTGAAGCTTTCTTT. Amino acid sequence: CASSETGGTEAFF.

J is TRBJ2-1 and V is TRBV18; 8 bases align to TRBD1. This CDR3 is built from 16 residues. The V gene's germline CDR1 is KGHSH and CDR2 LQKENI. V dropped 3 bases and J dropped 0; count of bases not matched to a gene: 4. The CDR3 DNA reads TGTGCCAGCTCACCCCAGGGGGCTAGCTCCTACAATGAGCAGTTCTTC. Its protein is CASSPQGASSYNEQFF.

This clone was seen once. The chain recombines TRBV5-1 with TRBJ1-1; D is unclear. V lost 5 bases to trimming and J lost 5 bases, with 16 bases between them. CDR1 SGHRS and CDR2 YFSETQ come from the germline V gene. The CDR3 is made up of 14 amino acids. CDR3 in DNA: TGCGCCAGCAGTCATGACGGACTCGGGACTGAAGCTTTCTTT. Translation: CASSHDGLGTEAFF.

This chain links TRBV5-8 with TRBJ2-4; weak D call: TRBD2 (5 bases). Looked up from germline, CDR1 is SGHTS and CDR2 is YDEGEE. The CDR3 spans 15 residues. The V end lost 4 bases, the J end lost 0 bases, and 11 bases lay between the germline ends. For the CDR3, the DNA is TGTGCCAGCAGCCCGGGGTCTCTAGCCAAAAACATTCAGTACTTC. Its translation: CASSPGSLAKNIQYF. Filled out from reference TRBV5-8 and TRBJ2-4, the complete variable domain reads EAGVTQSPTHLIKTRGQQATLRCSPISGHTSVYWYQQALGLGLQFLLWYDEGEERNRGNFPPRFSGRQFPNYSSELNVNALELEDSALYLCASSPGSLAKNIQYFGAGTRLSVL.

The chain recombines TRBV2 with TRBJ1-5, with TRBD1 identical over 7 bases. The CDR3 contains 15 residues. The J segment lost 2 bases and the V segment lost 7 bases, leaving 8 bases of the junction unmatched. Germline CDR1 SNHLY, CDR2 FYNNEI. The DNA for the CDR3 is TGTGCCAGCACCCTAACAGGGGCCGGCAATCAGCCCCAGCATTTT. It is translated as CASTLTGAGNQPQHF.

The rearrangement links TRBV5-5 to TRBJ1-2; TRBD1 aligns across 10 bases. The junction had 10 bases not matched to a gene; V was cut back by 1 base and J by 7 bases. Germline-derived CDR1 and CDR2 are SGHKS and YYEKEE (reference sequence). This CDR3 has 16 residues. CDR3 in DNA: TGTGCCAGCAGCTTGTCTTCCGGGACAGGGGCTTTTGGCTACACCTTC. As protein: CASSLSSGTGAFGYTF.

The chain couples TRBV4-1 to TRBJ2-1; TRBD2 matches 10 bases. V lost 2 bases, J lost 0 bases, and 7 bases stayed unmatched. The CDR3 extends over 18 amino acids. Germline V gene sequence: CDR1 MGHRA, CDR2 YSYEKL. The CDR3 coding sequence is TGCGCCAGCAGCCAACTTCCGGGACTAGCGAGCTCCTACAATGAGCAGTTCTTC. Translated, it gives CASSQLPGLASSYNEQFF.

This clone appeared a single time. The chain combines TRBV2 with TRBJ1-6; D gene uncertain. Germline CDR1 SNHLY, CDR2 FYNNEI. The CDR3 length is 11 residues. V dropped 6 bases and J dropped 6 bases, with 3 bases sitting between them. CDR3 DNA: TGTGCCAGCAGGAGTAATTCACCCCTCCACTTT. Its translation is CASRSNSPLHF.

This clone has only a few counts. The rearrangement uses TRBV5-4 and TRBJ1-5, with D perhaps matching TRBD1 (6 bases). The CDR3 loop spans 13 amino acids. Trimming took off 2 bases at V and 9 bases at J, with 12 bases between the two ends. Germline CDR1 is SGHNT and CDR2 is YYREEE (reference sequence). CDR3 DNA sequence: TGTGCCAGCAGCTTCGACAGGTTCGGGCCCCAGCATTTT. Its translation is CASSFDRFGPQHF. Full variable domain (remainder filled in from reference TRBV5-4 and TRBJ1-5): ETGVTQSPTHLIKTRGQQVTLRCSSQSGHNTVSWYQQALGQGPQFIFQYYREEENGRGNFPPRFSGLQFPNYSSELNVNALELDDSALYLCASSFDRFGPQHFGDGTRLSIL.

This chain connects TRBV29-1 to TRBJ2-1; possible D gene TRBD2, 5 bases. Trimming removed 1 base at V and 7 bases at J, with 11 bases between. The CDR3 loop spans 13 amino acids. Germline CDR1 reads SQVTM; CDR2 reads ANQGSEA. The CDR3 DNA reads TGCAGCGTTGAAGGGACCAGAGGGAATGAGCAGTTCTTC. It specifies CSVEGTRGNEQFF.

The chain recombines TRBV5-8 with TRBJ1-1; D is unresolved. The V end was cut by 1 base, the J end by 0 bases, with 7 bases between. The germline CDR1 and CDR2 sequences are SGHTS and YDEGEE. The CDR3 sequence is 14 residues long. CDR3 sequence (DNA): TGTGCCAGCAGCTTGATTTCGTTGAACACTGAAGCTTTCTTT. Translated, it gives CASSLISLNTEAFF.

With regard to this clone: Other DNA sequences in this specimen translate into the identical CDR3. This CDR3 reads CASSKSAASGYNEQFF. CDR3 in DNA: TGTGCCAGCAGCAAATCCGCGGCTAGCGGATACAATGAGCAGTTCTTC. The V and J genes are TRBV5-4 and TRBJ2-1; TRBD2 agrees at 7 bases. The V gene's germline CDR1 is SGHNT and CDR2 YYREEE (reference sequence). V was pared by 4 bases and J by 4 bases, with 11 bases of the junction left unmatched. The CDR3 is 16 amino acids.

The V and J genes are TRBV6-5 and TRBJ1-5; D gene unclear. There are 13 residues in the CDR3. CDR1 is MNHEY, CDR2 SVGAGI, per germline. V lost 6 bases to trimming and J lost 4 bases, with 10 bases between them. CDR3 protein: CASSLLRNQPQHF. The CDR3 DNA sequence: TGTGCCAGCAGCCTTTTGAGGAATCAGCCCCAGCATTTT.

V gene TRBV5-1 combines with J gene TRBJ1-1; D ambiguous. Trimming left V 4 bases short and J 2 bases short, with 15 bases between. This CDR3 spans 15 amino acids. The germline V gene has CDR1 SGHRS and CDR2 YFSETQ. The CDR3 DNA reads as TGCGCCAGCAGCGAAGGAGGTGGGATTAACACTGAAGCTTTCTTT. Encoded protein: CASSEGGGINTEAFF.

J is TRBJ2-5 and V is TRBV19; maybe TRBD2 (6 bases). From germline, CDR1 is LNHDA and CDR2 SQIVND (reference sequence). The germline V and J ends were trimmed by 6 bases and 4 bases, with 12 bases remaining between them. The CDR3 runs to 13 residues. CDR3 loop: CASRVGRGETQYF. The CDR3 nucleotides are TGTGCCAGTAGAGTCGGGAGAGGAGAGACCCAGTACTTC.

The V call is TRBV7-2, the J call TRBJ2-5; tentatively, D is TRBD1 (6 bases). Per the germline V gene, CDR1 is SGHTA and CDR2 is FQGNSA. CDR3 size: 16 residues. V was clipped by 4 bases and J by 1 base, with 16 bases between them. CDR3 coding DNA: TGTGCCAGCAGCTCGCCGGGACACCAGATCCAAGAGACCCAGTACTTC. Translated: CASSSPGHQIQETQYF.